This is a list of T cell receptor beta chains from one sample in a study of T cell repertoires in cytomegalovirus infection. Via MiXCR, TCRdb re-called the reads, giving one row per CDR3 protein. The data hold a few hundred thousand distinct CDR3 sequences, with about 30% observed a single time. The sample taken for sequencing was PBMCs. These receptors were obtained from a human donor in good health (CMV status not recorded). Some clones in this sample may be carry-over from other donors' samples. Each CDR3 is given with its conserved first and last residue. D genes are given only for firm matches. A clone size is listed for some rows: how often the clone was seen (once, few, many), or a class if it is expanded.

v_call	clone_size	d_call	j_call	cdr3_aa	cdr3_nt
TRBV20-1	.	.	TRBJ2-1	CSAPRRGEQFF	TGCAGTGCTCCCAGACGGGGCGAGCAGTTCTTC
TRBV29-1	.	.	TRBJ1-2	CSVEDTGSYGYTF	TGCAGCGTTGAAGATACCGGTAGCTATGGCTACACCTTC
TRBV7-2	many	TRBD1	TRBJ2-2	CASSLTGGSTGELFF	TGTGCCAGCAGCTTGACAGGGGGCAGCACCGGGGAGCTGTTTTTT
TRBV12-3/TRBV12-4	few	TRBD2	TRBJ2-5	CASSATSGQETQYF	TGTGCCAGCAGTGCGACTAGCGGCCAAGAGACCCAGTACTTC
TRBV6-2/TRBV6-3	.	.	TRBJ2-1	CASSYPVGVFWEQFF	TGTGCCAGCAGTTACCCCGTCGGGGTGTTCTGGGAGCAGTTCTTC
TRBV12-3/TRBV12-4	many	TRBD1	TRBJ2-1	CASSLGRGQGAGERPHNEQFF	TGTGCCAGCAGTTTAGGACGTGGGCAGGGGGCAGGCGAGCGTCCCCACAATGAGCAGTTCTTC
TRBV19	.	TRBD1	TRBJ1-1	CASSFGQGAWNTEAFF	TGTGCCAGTAGTTTTGGCCAGGGGGCTTGGAACACTGAAGCTTTCTTT
TRBV5-1	.	TRBD1	TRBJ1-2	CASSPVPGQGASGYTF	TGCGCCAGCAGCCCAGTCCCGGGACAGGGGGCGAGTGGCTACACCTTC
TRBV29-1	.	TRBD1	TRBJ2-1	CSVEDTGGGEQFF	TGCAGCGTTGAAGATACAGGGGGTGGCGAGCAGTTCTTC
TRBV7-9	.	TRBD2	TRBJ2-1	CASSVARRLAGVSYNEQFF	TGTGCCAGCAGCGTCGCCCGAAGACTAGCGGGAGTCTCCTACAATGAGCAGTTCTTC
TRBV12-3/TRBV12-4	few	.	TRBJ1-2	CASSLARQGTYGYTF	TGTGCCAGCAGTTTAGCGCGCCAGGGGACATATGGCTACACCTTC
TRBV20-1	.	.	TRBJ2-6	CSAPGQASKVSGANVLTF	TGCAGTGCGCCAGGCCAGGCCTCCAAGGTATCTGGGGCCAACGTCCTGACTTTC
TRBV27	many	TRBD2	TRBJ2-7	CAPGLVAGKDYEQYF	TGTGCCCCCGGCTTGGTAGCGGGAAAAGACTACGAGCAGTACTTC
TRBV7-2	.	.	TRBJ1-2	CASSLGPRDGERGYTF	TGTGCCAGCAGCTTAGGGCCCCGGGACGGGGAGAGAGGCTACACCTTC
TRBV5-1	.	TRBD1	TRBJ2-5	CASAQQGVQETQYF	TGCGCCAGCGCACAACAGGGGGTCCAAGAGACCCAGTACTTC
TRBV2	.	TRBD2	TRBJ2-2	CASSELAGGLTGELFF	TGTGCCAGCAGTGAATTAGCGGGAGGGCTTACCGGGGAGCTGTTTTTT
TRBV7-8	few	.	TRBJ1-1	CASSYGAEAFF	TGTGCCAGCAGCTACGGGGCTGAAGCTTTCTTT
TRBV3-1	.	TRBD1	TRBJ1-2	CASSHWTGANYGYTF	TGTGCCAGCAGCCACTGGACAGGAGCTAACTATGGCTACACCTTC
TRBV20-1	.	.	TRBJ2-5	CSALGPQETQYF	TGCAGTGCCCTGGGGCCGCAAGAGACCCAGTACTTC
TRBV20-1	few	.	TRBJ1-2	CSARDVSPVTQFGGYTF	TGCAGTGCTAGAGATGTTTCTCCCGTGACGCAGTTCGGTGGCTACACCTTC
TRBV4-3	.	.	TRBJ2-7	CASSQSPGSYEQYF	TGCGCCAGCAGCCAATCTCCCGGGTCCTACGAGCAGTACTTC
TRBV6-2/TRBV6-3	.	.	TRBJ2-7	CASSSQGGAYEQYF	TGTGCCAGCAGTTCTCAAGGGGGAGCCTACGAGCAGTACTTC
TRBV7-9	few	.	TRBJ2-3	CASTPMGPGTDTQYF	TGTGCCAGCACCCCCATGGGACCTGGCACAGATACGCAGTATTTT
TRBV7-9	many	.	TRBJ1-1	CASSLESGVNTEAFF	TGTGCCAGCAGCTTAGAGAGCGGGGTTAACACTGAAGCTTTCTTT
TRBV20-1	.	.	TRBJ1-5	CSARDVGGSNQPQHF	TGCAGTGCTAGAGATGTAGGGGGGAGCAATCAGCCCCAGCATTTT
TRBV7-8	few	.	TRBJ2-3	CASSKGPSSDTQYF	TGTGCCAGCAGCAAGGGACCGTCGTCAGATACGCAGTATTTT
TRBV6-5	few	.	TRBJ1-1	CASSYSTFFGDTEAFF	TGTGCCAGCAGTTACTCGACTTTTTTTGGGGACACTGAAGCTTTCTTT
TRBV7-2	.	TRBD1	TRBJ1-2	CASSKDRTNYGYTF	TGTGCCAGCAGCAAGGACAGGACTAACTATGGCTACACCTTC
TRBV2	few	TRBD1	TRBJ1-5	CASIGQGADGNQPQHF	TGTGCCAGCATAGGGCAGGGGGCGGACGGCAATCAGCCCCAGCATTTT